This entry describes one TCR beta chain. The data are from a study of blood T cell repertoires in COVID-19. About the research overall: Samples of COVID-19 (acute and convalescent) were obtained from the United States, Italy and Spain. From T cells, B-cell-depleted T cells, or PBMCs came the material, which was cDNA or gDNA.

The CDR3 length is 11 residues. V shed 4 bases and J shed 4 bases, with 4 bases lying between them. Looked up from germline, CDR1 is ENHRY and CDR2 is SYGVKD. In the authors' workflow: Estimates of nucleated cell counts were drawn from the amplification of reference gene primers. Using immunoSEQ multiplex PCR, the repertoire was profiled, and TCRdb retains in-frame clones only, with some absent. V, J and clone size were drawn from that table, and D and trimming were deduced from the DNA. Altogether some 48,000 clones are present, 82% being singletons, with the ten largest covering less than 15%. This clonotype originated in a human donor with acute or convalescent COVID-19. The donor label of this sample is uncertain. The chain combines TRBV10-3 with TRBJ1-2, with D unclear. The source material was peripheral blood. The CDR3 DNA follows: TGTGCCATCAGTGCAGGCTATGGCTACACCTTC. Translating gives CAISAGYGYTF.